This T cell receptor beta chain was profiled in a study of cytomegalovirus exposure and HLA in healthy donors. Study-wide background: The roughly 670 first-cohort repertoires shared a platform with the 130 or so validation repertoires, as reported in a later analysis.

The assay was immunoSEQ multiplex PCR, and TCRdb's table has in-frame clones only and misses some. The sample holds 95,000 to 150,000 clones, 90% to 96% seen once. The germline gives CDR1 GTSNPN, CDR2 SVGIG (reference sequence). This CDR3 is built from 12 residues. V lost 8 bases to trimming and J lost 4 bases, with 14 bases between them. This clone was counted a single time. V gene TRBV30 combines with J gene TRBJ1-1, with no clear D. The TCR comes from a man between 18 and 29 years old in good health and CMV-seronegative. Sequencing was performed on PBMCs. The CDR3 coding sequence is TGTGCCCGCACGGGTCGCGGCACTGAAGCTTTCTTT. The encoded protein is CARTGRGTEAFF.